This T cell receptor beta chain was captured in a study of T cell responses to AZD1222 COVID-19 vaccine. Study at large: Recipients boosted at about 4 weeks or about 12 weeks are pooled. General study points: CD4 TCRs covered the whole spike, strongest at regions 160-218 and 743-854.

TCRdb's copy holds only in-frame clones and misses some; the assay was immunoSEQ multiplex PCR. This sample has approximately 130,000 clones, with more than 85% found just once. Points on this clone: Its antigen is currently unknown.

The CDR3 spans 14 residues. Trimming pared 5 bases from V and 3 bases from J, leaving 11 bases between. Germline V gives CDR1 MNHEY, CDR2 SMNVEV (reference sequence). The chain recombines TRBV27 with TRBJ2-1; no clear D gene. The sequence derives from an adult in good health. This sample comprised peripheral blood, obtained on day 0 of AZD1222 vaccination. The CDR3 spells CASSPPGHYNEQFF. CDR3 sequence (DNA): TGTGCCAGCAGTCCACCGGGCCACTACAATGAGCAGTTCTTC.